This is a list of T cell receptor beta chains from one sample in a study of T cells in Graves' hyperthyroidism and ophthalmopathy. A single record per CDR3 protein comes from TCRdb applying MiXCR to the multiplex PCR reads. The sample lists some 490,000 distinct CDR3 sequences, about 16% occurring once. The material sequenced was blood. These receptors were collected from a woman in her 30s with Graves' ophthalmopathy. CDR3s include the opening cysteine and the closing phenylalanine or tryptophan. Each record gives: CDR3 DNA, CDR3 protein, D gene, V gene, J gene, CDR3 length, clone size. D genes are given only for firm matches. Clone sizes are given selectively: once, few, many, or a class where the clone is expanded.

cdr3_nt: TGTGCCAGCGCCAGGGTGTCGGTACAAGAGACCCAGTACTTC; cdr3_aa: CASARVSVQETQYF; d_call: -; v_call: TRBV7-2; j_call: TRBJ2-5; cdr3_length: 14; clone_size: -
cdr3_nt: TGTGCCAGCAGCGACCGCCAACTAGCGGAGTTGAACACCGGGGAGCTGTTTTTT; cdr3_aa: CASSDRQLAELNTGELFF; d_call: TRBD2; v_call: TRBV4-2; j_call: TRBJ2-2; cdr3_length: 18; clone_size: -
cdr3_nt: TGCAGTGCTAGTCGACAGCAAGAGACCCAGTACTTC; cdr3_aa: CSASRQQETQYF; d_call: -; v_call: TRBV20-1; j_call: TRBJ2-5; cdr3_length: 12; clone_size: -
cdr3_nt: TGTGCCAGCAGCACCCGGAGGGAAGGCACAGATACGCAGTATTTT; cdr3_aa: CASSTRREGTDTQYF; d_call: -; v_call: TRBV7-2; j_call: TRBJ2-3; cdr3_length: 15; clone_size: many
cdr3_nt: TGTGCCAGCAGCTTAGACAGTCGTCGGGACAGCCACTACGAGCAGTACTTC; cdr3_aa: CASSLDSRRDSHYEQYF; d_call: TRBD1; v_call: TRBV7-8; j_call: TRBJ2-7; cdr3_length: 17; clone_size: many
cdr3_nt: TGTGCCACCAGCGCGACTATCGTGATCACAGGGGGCGGGCAGCCCCAGCATTTT; cdr3_aa: CATSATIVITGGGQPQHF; d_call: TRBD1; v_call: TRBV15; j_call: TRBJ1-5; cdr3_length: 18; clone_size: many
cdr3_nt: TGTGCCAGCAGCAGTTCAGGGGGAGTTCTCGATGAGCAGTTCTTC; cdr3_aa: CASSSSGGVLDEQFF; d_call: TRBD1; v_call: TRBV7-8; j_call: TRBJ2-1; cdr3_length: 15; clone_size: many
cdr3_nt: TGTGCCAGCAGTGAAGAACGTCTCAGGGCCAAGAACACTGAAGCTTTCTTT; cdr3_aa: CASSEERLRAKNTEAFF; d_call: -; v_call: TRBV2; j_call: TRBJ1-1; cdr3_length: 17; clone_size: many
cdr3_nt: TGTGCCAGCTCACCAATTGAGCGGGAGTTAGGTGAGCAGTTCTTC; cdr3_aa: CASSPIERELGEQFF; d_call: TRBD2; v_call: TRBV18; j_call: TRBJ2-1; cdr3_length: 15; clone_size: many
cdr3_nt: TGTGCCAGTCTCCCCCCAACAGGGGGCTATAGGTCCTATAATTCACCCCTCCACTTT; cdr3_aa: CASLPPTGGYRSYNSPLHF; d_call: TRBD1; v_call: TRBV6-2/TRBV6-3; j_call: TRBJ1-6; cdr3_length: 19; clone_size: few
cdr3_nt: TGTGCCAGCAGCAGATCTAGCGACCTCTCCTACGAGCAGTTCTTC; cdr3_aa: CASSRSSDLSYEQFF; d_call: -; v_call: TRBV7-2; j_call: TRBJ2-1; cdr3_length: 15; clone_size: -
cdr3_nt: TGTGCCAGCAGTTCAATAGGGGACCCCCAGAGCTACACCTTC; cdr3_aa: CASSSIGDPQSYTF; d_call: -; v_call: TRBV28; j_call: TRBJ1-2; cdr3_length: 14; clone_size: -
cdr3_nt: TGTGCCAGCTCACCACTCGATGGAACCGGGGAGCTGTTTTTT; cdr3_aa: CASSPLDGTGELFF; d_call: -; v_call: TRBV18; j_call: TRBJ2-2; cdr3_length: 14; clone_size: -
cdr3_nt: TGTGCCACCGGGAGGGAGAACACCGGGGAGCTGTTTTTT; cdr3_aa: CATGRENTGELFF; d_call: TRBD2; v_call: TRBV10-3; j_call: TRBJ2-2; cdr3_length: 13; clone_size: -
cdr3_nt: TGTGCCAGCAGGTTCCTACCCCCTCGTGACACTGAAGCTTTCTTT; cdr3_aa: CASRFLPPRDTEAFF; d_call: -; v_call: TRBV28; j_call: TRBJ1-1; cdr3_length: 15; clone_size: many
cdr3_nt: TGTGCCAGCAGCGGCCGACAGGTTCCCTACGAGCAGTACTTC; cdr3_aa: CASSGRQVPYEQYF; d_call: -; v_call: TRBV7-9; j_call: TRBJ2-7; cdr3_length: 14; clone_size: -
cdr3_nt: TGCAGTGCTAGGGCCGGGACTAGCGGGACCTACGAGCAGTACTTC; cdr3_aa: CSARAGTSGTYEQYF; d_call: TRBD2; v_call: TRBV20-1; j_call: TRBJ2-7; cdr3_length: 15; clone_size: -
cdr3_nt: TGTGCCAGCAGCTTAGGGACAGGGGGCGAGGGGCAGTACTTC; cdr3_aa: CASSLGTGGEGQYF; d_call: TRBD1; v_call: TRBV11-2; j_call: TRBJ2-7; cdr3_length: 14; clone_size: -
cdr3_nt: TGTGCCAGCAGTTACGTGGGGTTCACAGATACGCAGTATTTT; cdr3_aa: CASSYVGFTDTQYF; d_call: -; v_call: TRBV6-2/TRBV6-3; j_call: TRBJ2-3; cdr3_length: 14; clone_size: -
cdr3_nt: TGCGCCAGCAGGATCCGAAGCACAGATACGCAGTATTTT; cdr3_aa: CASRIRSTDTQYF; d_call: -; v_call: TRBV5-1; j_call: TRBJ2-3; cdr3_length: 13; clone_size: many
cdr3_nt: TGCAGTGCTATCCCCGTAGAGGTGACTAAAAACATTCAGTACTTC; cdr3_aa: CSAIPVEVTKNIQYF; d_call: -; v_call: TRBV20-1; j_call: TRBJ2-4; cdr3_length: 15; clone_size: -
cdr3_nt: TGTGCCAGCAGTCCAAGGACTAGCGGGAGGGTCTCCTACGAGCAGTACTTC; cdr3_aa: CASSPRTSGRVSYEQYF; d_call: TRBD2; v_call: TRBV27; j_call: TRBJ2-7; cdr3_length: 17; clone_size: many
cdr3_nt: TGCGCCAGCAGCCAAGGAGCAGGGAGGGCAGATACGCAGTATTTT; cdr3_aa: CASSQGAGRADTQYF; d_call: TRBD2; v_call: TRBV4-1; j_call: TRBJ2-3; cdr3_length: 15; clone_size: many
cdr3_nt: TGTGCCAGCAGGGTAACAGGGGTAGGGAGGGACGAGCAGTACTTC; cdr3_aa: CASRVTGVGRDEQYF; d_call: -; v_call: TRBV28; j_call: TRBJ2-7; cdr3_length: 15; clone_size: -
cdr3_nt: TGTGCCAGCAGTTCGGCATCTTCTCCCTACGAGCAGTACTTC; cdr3_aa: CASSSASSPYEQYF; d_call: -; v_call: TRBV28; j_call: TRBJ2-7; cdr3_length: 14; clone_size: many
cdr3_nt: TGTGCCAGCAGCTTAGCTAGCGCAGATACGCAGTATTTT; cdr3_aa: CASSLASADTQYF; d_call: -; v_call: TRBV7-2; j_call: TRBJ2-3; cdr3_length: 13; clone_size: many
cdr3_nt: TGTGCCTGGATCCAAAGGGTTGCTTTCTTT; cdr3_aa: CAWIQRVAFF; d_call: -; v_call: TRBV30; j_call: TRBJ1-1; cdr3_length: 10; clone_size: many
cdr3_nt: TGCAGCGTCAGACTCCCGACAGGGAACTATGGCTACACCTTC; cdr3_aa: CSVRLPTGNYGYTF; d_call: TRBD1; v_call: TRBV29-1; j_call: TRBJ1-2; cdr3_length: 14; clone_size: -
cdr3_nt: TGTGCCAGCAGCGGGGGGGGACTACACTCCTACGAGCAGTACTTC; cdr3_aa: CASSGGGLHSYEQYF; d_call: TRBD2; v_call: TRBV9; j_call: TRBJ2-7; cdr3_length: 15; clone_size: -
cdr3_nt: TGTGCCAGCAGGGTCGGGACAGATACGCAGTATTTT; cdr3_aa: CASRVGTDTQYF; d_call: -; v_call: TRBV12-3/TRBV12-4; j_call: TRBJ2-3; cdr3_length: 12; clone_size: many
cdr3_nt: TGTGCCAGCAGCGGGGGGGCGGAAGACACCCAGTACTTC; cdr3_aa: CASSGGAEDTQYF; d_call: -; v_call: TRBV9; j_call: TRBJ2-5; cdr3_length: 13; clone_size: few
cdr3_nt: TGTGCCAGCAGCCAAGAGGGCAGGGGCACAGATACGCAGTATTTT; cdr3_aa: CASSQEGRGTDTQYF; d_call: -; v_call: TRBV3-1; j_call: TRBJ2-3; cdr3_length: 15; clone_size: many
cdr3_nt: TGTGCCAGCAGTGAAGTATGGGCTAGACTAAGCACAGATACGCAGTATTTT; cdr3_aa: CASSEVWARLSTDTQYF; d_call: -; v_call: TRBV2; j_call: TRBJ2-3; cdr3_length: 17; clone_size: -
cdr3_nt: TGTGCCAGCAGCTATAGGACTAGCGTCCACGAGCAGTACTTC; cdr3_aa: CASSYRTSVHEQYF; d_call: TRBD2; v_call: TRBV5-4; j_call: TRBJ2-7; cdr3_length: 14; clone_size: few
cdr3_nt: TGTGCCAGCAGGCCCGGGACAGGGGTTTTACAGCCCCAGCATTTT; cdr3_aa: CASRPGTGVLQPQHF; d_call: TRBD1; v_call: TRBV2; j_call: TRBJ1-5; cdr3_length: 15; clone_size: -
cdr3_nt: TGTGCCAGCAGCTGGCAACAGGGAAATCAGCCCCAGCATTTT; cdr3_aa: CASSWQQGNQPQHF; d_call: -; v_call: TRBV7-2; j_call: TRBJ1-5; cdr3_length: 14; clone_size: few
cdr3_nt: TGTGCCAGCGGGAGGAGGGATACGCAGTATTTT; cdr3_aa: CASGRRDTQYF; d_call: -; v_call: TRBV9; j_call: TRBJ2-3; cdr3_length: 11; clone_size: few
cdr3_nt: TGCGCCAGCAGCCAAGATTTTAGCAGGACGCTTTACGAGCAGTACTTC; cdr3_aa: CASSQDFSRTLYEQYF; d_call: -; v_call: TRBV4-3; j_call: TRBJ2-7; cdr3_length: 16; clone_size: many
cdr3_nt: TGCAGTGCTCGGCGGCTGCTCCTAGAGACCCAGTACTTC; cdr3_aa: CSARRLLLETQYF; d_call: -; v_call: TRBV20-1; j_call: TRBJ2-5; cdr3_length: 13; clone_size: many
cdr3_nt: TGTGCCAGCAGCTTAACGTCCGTTGAAGCTTTCTTT; cdr3_aa: CASSLTSVEAFF; d_call: -; v_call: TRBV7-2; j_call: TRBJ1-1; cdr3_length: 12; clone_size: many
cdr3_nt: TGTGCCAGCACCTCGGGTATCAACTATGGCTACACCTTC; cdr3_aa: CASTSGINYGYTF; d_call: -; v_call: TRBV28; j_call: TRBJ1-2; cdr3_length: 13; clone_size: many
cdr3_nt: TGTGCCAGCAGTTTTTCGCAGGGTCGTGCTGAAGCTTTCTTT; cdr3_aa: CASSFSQGRAEAFF; d_call: -; v_call: TRBV28; j_call: TRBJ1-1; cdr3_length: 14; clone_size: many
cdr3_nt: TGTGCCAGCAGCTCACCCTCCGGGACAGAAGAGACCCAGTACTTC; cdr3_aa: CASSSPSGTEETQYF; d_call: TRBD1; v_call: TRBV5-4; j_call: TRBJ2-5; cdr3_length: 15; clone_size: -
cdr3_nt: TGCAGTGCTGAGGGGAGTAGTCGGAGGAATTCACCCCTCCACTTT; cdr3_aa: CSAEGSSRRNSPLHF; d_call: -; v_call: TRBV20-1; j_call: TRBJ1-6; cdr3_length: 15; clone_size: many
cdr3_nt: TGCAGCGTTGAAGGTCTAAGTGGGAATGAGCAGTTCTTC; cdr3_aa: CSVEGLSGNEQFF; d_call: -; v_call: TRBV29-1; j_call: TRBJ2-1; cdr3_length: 13; clone_size: -